One and the same sample provided the 30 T cell receptor beta chains below, sequenced in a study of HIV-infected children after antiretroviral therapy interruption. Unique molecular identifiers were included in an RNA-based 3' RACE TCR library. TCRdb re-analysed the 3' RACE reads in MiXCR, keeping a single row per CDR3 protein. The profile shows fewer than 20,000 distinct CDR3 sequences, about 3.4% of them singletons. Treatment described: PENTA 11 planned treatment interruption arm or continuous ART arm. This material consisted of CD45RA+ CD4+ T cells from PBMCs, taken from a donor given antiretroviral therapy, either interrupted or continuous. Subset of the sample: naive CD4+ CD45RA+ CD45RO- T cells. The receptors derive from a child aged 2 to 17 with HIV.

In its sample, this clonotype was seen many times. This CDR3 is CASSPFDSNSGNTIYF. CDR3 bases: TGTGCCAGCTCACCATTCGACTCCAACTCTGGAAACACCATATATTTT. The chain carries TRBV18 and TRBJ1-3; D not resolved. V was cut by 2 bases and J by 0 bases, with 11 bases left in between. Germline V gives CDR1 KGHSH, CDR2 LQKENI. CDR3 length: 16 amino acids. Variable domain in full (rest from reference TRBV18 and TRBJ1-3): NAGVMQNPRHLVRRRGQEARLRCSPMKGHSHVYWYRQLPEEGLKFMVYLQKENIIDESGMPKERFSAEFPKEGPSILRIQQVVRGDSAAYFCASSPFDSNSGNTIYFGEGSWLTVV.

This clonotype was seen at least ten times. The genes are TRBV5-5 and TRBJ1-1; D is unclear. V was pared by 0 bases and J by 1 base, with 13 bases between. The CDR3 is 16 amino acids. Germline V gene sequence: CDR1 SGHKS, CDR2 YYEKEE (reference sequence). The CDR3 region is CASSLAAGNENTEAFF. The DNA for the CDR3 is TGTGCCAGCAGCTTGGCGGCAGGCAATGAGAACACTGAAGCTTTCTTT. Together with reference TRBV5-5 and TRBJ1-1, the CDR3 gives the full variable domain: DAGVTQSPTHLIKTRGQQVTLRCSPISGHKSVSWYQQVLGQGPQFIFQYYEKEERGRGNFPDRFSARQFPNYSSELNVNALLLGDSALYLCASSLAAGNENTEAFFGQGTRLTVV.

This clonotype was seen at least ten times. The chain joins TRBV20-1 to TRBJ2-3; TRBD2 matches at 10 bases. This CDR3 spans 14 amino acids. J gave up 2 bases and V 6 bases, and 5 bases lay outside the gene matches. Per germline, CDR1 DFQATT and CDR2 SNEGSKA (reference sequence). The CDR3 reads CSASGTSVTDTQYF. The DNA of the CDR3 is TGCAGTGCCTCTGGGACTAGCGTCACAGATACGCAGTATTTT.

This clonotype was seen at least ten times. The chain recombines TRBV2 with TRBJ1-4; the D is unclear. V lost 2 bases to trimming and J lost 8 bases, with 9 bases between them. The CDR3 runs to 13 residues. Germline V gene sequence: CDR1 SNHLY, CDR2 FYNNEI. DNA of the CDR3: TGTGCCAGCAGTGAAATGGGAGCGGAAAAACTGTTTTTT. Encoded protein: CASSEMGAEKLFF.

This clonotype ranks as large (0.1 to 1%). This CDR3 reads CASSLTGRQETQYF. The CDR3 nucleotides read TGTGCCAGCAGCTTAACAGGGAGACAAGAGACCCAGTACTTC. This chain uses TRBV7-2 with TRBJ2-5; D is possibly TRBD1 (6 bases). Trimming removed 2 bases from V and 2 bases from J, with 9 bases in between. The CDR3 totals 14 residues. Looked up from germline, CDR1 is SGHTA and CDR2 is FQGNSA.

This clonotype was seen ten or more times. This rearrangement joins TRBV7-2 to TRBJ2-2; 11 nucleotides align to TRBD1. CDR1 is SGHTA, CDR2 FQGNSA, per germline. After removal of 5 bases from V and 5 bases from J, the junction contained 1 base not matched to a gene. The CDR3 is 14 amino acids. The CDR3 DNA follows: TGTGCCAGCAGCCGGGACAGGGGGACCGGGGAGCTGTTTTTT. It specifies CASSRDRGTGELFF. Looking up the rest from reference TRBV7-2 and TRBJ2-2 gives the full variable domain: GAGVSQSPSNKVTEKGKDVELRCDPISGHTALYWYRQSLGQGLEFLIYFQGNSAPDKSGLPSDRFSAERTGGSVSTLTIQRTQQEDSAVYLCASSRDRGTGELFFGEGSRLTVL.

This clonotype was counted ten times or more. The J gene is TRBJ2-1, the V gene TRBV2; the D gene is possibly TRBD1 (8 bases). Germline CDR1 and CDR2: SNHLY and FYNNEI. Trimming took 6 bases from V and 9 from J, leaving 21 bases between them. The CDR3 consists of 15 residues. The CDR3 nucleotides read TGTGCCAGCAGCCCAGACAGGGGAGGGTATGCTGAGCAGTTCTTC. Protein product: CASSPDRGGYAEQFF.

In this sample, this clonotype turned up many times. The chain employs TRBV10-2 and TRBJ1-5; D unresolved. CDR3 length: 13 residues. The germline gives CDR1 WSHSY, CDR2 SAAADI. Trimming cost V 4 bases and J 1 base, with 5 bases left between them. The CDR3 sequence: CASSALSNQPQHF. The CDR3 bases are TGCGCCAGCAGTGCTCTAAGCAATCAGCCCCAGCATTTT.

This clonotype was found many times. The chain recombines TRBV12-3 or TRBV12-4 with TRBJ2-7, with TRBD1 matching 7 bases. With 5 bases clipped from V and 4 bases from J, the junction kept 11 bases outside the gene matches. This CDR3 is built from 15 residues. CDR3 nucleotide sequence: TGTGCCAGCAGTGTGACGCGTGGGACAGTTTACGAGCAGTACTTC. Encoded protein: CASSVTRGTVYEQYF.

Many counts were recorded for this clonotype. The chain recombines TRBV28 with TRBJ1-3; D is possibly TRBD1 (5 bases). Germline V CDR1 and CDR2: MDHEN, SYDVKM. Trimming removed 5 bases at V and 5 bases at J, with 13 bases between. The CDR3 is 14 residues long. CDR3 protein: CASSLQGKRNTIYF. The CDR3 DNA sequence: TGTGCCAGCAGTCTTCAGGGAAAAAGAAACACCATATATTTT.

The table lists this clonotype with many counts. Germline and junction disagree at one end, which may indicate a read error. The gene calls are TRBV4-1 and TRBJ2-7, with D perhaps matching TRBD2 (6 bases). Germline lookup yields CDR1 MGHRA and CDR2 YSYEKL. CDR3 length: 14 amino acids. The CDR3, as DNA: TGTGCCAGCAGACAAGATTGCTGGGGGGTTGAACAGTACTTC. Amino acids: CASRQDCWGVEQYF.

This clonotype was picked up many times. This chain uses TRBV20-1 with TRBJ2-2; the D gene is possibly TRBD1 (5 bases). Between the trimmed V and J ends, which lost 1 base and 6 bases, there was a span of 12 bases. The CDR3 totals 14 residues. Germline V gene lookup returns CDR1 DFQATT and CDR2 SNEGSKA (reference sequence). This CDR3 reads CSARVRGAAGELFF. CDR3 in DNA: TGCAGTGCTAGAGTTAGGGGTGCGGCCGGGGAGCTGTTTTTT.

This clonotype was observed many times. The V call is TRBV5-1, the J call TRBJ1-5; D is perhaps TRBD1 (6 bases). Germline values: CDR1 SGHRS, CDR2 YFSETQ. V was shortened by 3 bases and J by 4 bases, with 14 bases between the two germline ends. The CDR3 length is 15 residues. This CDR3 is CASSSAGDKNQPQHF. The DNA for the CDR3 is TGCGCCAGCAGCTCCGCCGGGGACAAAAATCAGCCCCAGCATTTT.

This clonotype was counted ten times or more. In nucleotides, the CDR3 is TGTGCCAGTTTTCTCCATTCACCCCTCCACTTT. As protein: CASFLHSPLHF. The chain uses TRBV28 and TRBJ1-6; no reliable D call. CDR3 size: 11 residues. The germline V gene encodes CDR1 MDHEN and CDR2 SYDVKM. Trimming stripped 9 bases from V and 8 bases from J, with 8 bases between.

This clonotype was counted at least ten times. Its ends do not fully match the called genes, so a read error is possible. V gene TRBV6-6 combines with J gene TRBJ1-5; 7 nucleotides agree with TRBD1. The CDR3 spans 15 residues. CDR1 and CDR2 (germline): MNHNY, SVGAGI (reference sequence). This CDR3 reads CASGGDRYNNQAPLF. The DNA for the CDR3 is TGTGCCAGCGGTGGGGACAGATATAACAACCAGGCTCCGCTTTTT.

This clonotype was detected ten times or more. This rearrangement joins TRBV15 to TRBJ2-3, with D maybe TRBD1 (5 bases). Trimming took 5 bases from V and 2 from J, leaving 11 bases between them. The CDR3 loop spans 14 amino acids. The germline gives CDR1 LNHNV, CDR2 YYDKDF (reference sequence). This CDR3 reads CATSVDSYTDTQYF. Here the CDR3 DNA reads TGTGCCACCAGCGTCGACAGTTACACAGATACGCAGTATTTT.

This clonotype was recorded many times. The CDR3 bases are TGCAGTGCTAGGGGGGACAGGGGAGGTCCTAATGAAAAACTGTTTTTT. Translated: CSARGDRGGPNEKLFF. The chain joins TRBV20-1 to TRBJ1-4, with 10 bases that match TRBD1. Losses at the gene ends were 3 bases for V and 3 bases for J; bases not matched to a gene: 7. In germline, CDR1 is DFQATT, CDR2 SNEGSKA (reference sequence). The CDR3 is 16 amino acids.

This clonotype was recorded many times. V gene TRBV5-1 combines with J gene TRBJ2-7; D uncertain. V lost 0 bases, J lost 0 bases, and 7 bases lay in between. The CDR3 consists of 14 residues. Germline V gene sequence: CDR1 SGHRS, CDR2 YFSETQ. Written as DNA, the CDR3 is TGCGCCAGCAGCTTGGTATCGGACTCCTACGAGCAGTACTTC. Translated, it gives CASSLVSDSYEQYF.

This clonotype showed up many times. The J gene is TRBJ1-5, the V gene TRBV2; weak D call: TRBD1 (5 bases). V shed 0 bases and J shed 2 bases, with 11 bases lying between them. From germline, CDR1 is SNHLY and CDR2 FYNNEI. The CDR3 consists of 16 residues. CDR3 in amino acids: CASSEARADGNQPQHF. The DNA for the CDR3 is TGTGCCAGCAGTGAAGCCAGGGCTGATGGCAATCAGCCCCAGCATTTT.

Many counts were recorded for this clonotype. An end of the junction does not agree with germline; a read error may underlie this. The rearrangement joins TRBV12-3 or TRBV12-4 to TRBJ2-7; TRBD1 might be the D (6 bases). This CDR3 has 15 amino acids. DNA for the CDR3: TGTGCCAGCAGTTCTCAGGACAGCCAATACTACGGGCAGTACTTC. The encoded protein is CASSSQDSQYYGQYF.

In its sample, this clonotype was seen many times. The chain is built from TRBV27 and TRBJ1-2, with 8 bases lining up with TRBD1. Trimming removed 3 bases from V and 5 bases from J; junction bases left unmatched: 5. The V gene's germline CDR1 is MNHEY and CDR2 SMNVEV (reference sequence). This CDR3 spans 14 amino acids. The CDR3 nucleotides read TGTGCCAGCAGTTTGGACAGGGAGAGGTATGGCTACACCTTC. It yields the protein CASSLDRERYGYTF.

The rearrangement uses TRBV7-8 and TRBJ2-5; TRBD2 might be the D (5 bases). The CDR3 is made up of 14 amino acids. Trimming took 1 base from V and 4 from J, leaving 10 bases between them. Germline values: CDR1 SGHVS, CDR2 FQNEAQ. For the CDR3, the DNA is TGTGCCAGCAGCTTAGTCTACCTAGCAGAGACCCAGTACTTC. Protein product: CASSLVYLAETQYF.

This clonotype has ten or more counts. The CDR3 bases are TGTGCCAGCAGCTTGCCGCCGGGACTAGGAAGCGAGACCCAGTACTTC. Translating it yields CASSLPPGLGSETQYF. The J gene is TRBJ2-5, the V gene TRBV7-9, with TRBD2 matching 8 bases. The CDR3 extends over 16 amino acids. The germline V gene has CDR1 SEHNR and CDR2 FQNEAQ (reference sequence). J gave up 5 bases and V 3 bases, and 11 bases lay outside the gene matches.

This clonotype was counted ten times or more. As DNA, the CDR3 is TGCACCAGCAGCCAAGAAAGTGAGAGCTCCTACAATGAGCAGTTCTTC. Translated, it gives CTSSQESESSYNEQFF. This chain connects TRBV1 to TRBJ2-1. TRBV1 is described as a pseudogene. The CDR3 has 16 amino acids.

Many counts were recorded for this clonotype. The chain combines TRBV19 with TRBJ2-6, with D maybe TRBD2 (5 bases). Trimming took 0 bases from V and 4 from J, leaving 10 bases between them. This CDR3 contains 16 residues. Germline V gene lookup returns CDR1 LNHDA and CDR2 SQIVND (reference sequence). CDR3 coding DNA: TGTGCCAGTAGTATAGATCGAGGGCCCGGGGCCAACGTCCTGACTTTC. Its translation is CASSIDRGPGANVLTF.

This clonotype was seen repeatedly, ten times or more. The rearrangement uses TRBV3-1 and TRBJ1-1; D not resolved. The CDR3 has 12 amino acids. From germline, CDR1 is LGHDT and CDR2 YNNKEL (reference sequence). Trimming shortened V by 10 bases and J by 7 bases, and 16 bases separated the two germline ends. CDR3 amino acids: CATRKLGSEAFF. The DNA of the CDR3 is TGTGCCACCAGAAAACTAGGCAGTGAAGCTTTCTTT.

This clonotype has a count of ten or more. The CDR3 protein is CASSLGRGDSNQPQHF. CDR3 bases: TGTGCGTCATCCCTTGGTAGGGGTGATAGCAATCAGCCCCAGCATTTT. This chain connects TRBV12-5 to TRBJ1-5; D might be TRBD1 (5 bases). CDR3 length equals 16 residues. Looked up from germline, CDR1 is LGHNT and CDR2 is FRNRAP.

This clonotype has a count of ten or more. Sequence at one end of the junction differs from germline and may be a read error. The chain couples TRBV11-2 to TRBJ2-3, with D possibly matching TRBD2 (5 bases). Germline lookup yields CDR1 SGHAT and CDR2 FQNNGV. This CDR3 has 12 residues. This CDR3 reads CASSLEGYTQYF. CDR3 DNA sequence: TGTGCCAGCAGCCTAGAGGGATATACGCAGTATTTT. Filled out from reference TRBV11-2 and TRBJ2-3, the complete variable domain reads EAGVAQSPRYKIIEKRQSVAFWCNPISGHATLYWYQQILGQGPKLLIQFQNNGVVDDSQLPKDRFSAERLKGVDSTLKIQPAKLEDSAVYLCASSLEGYTQYFGPGTRLTVL.

The J gene is TRBJ2-3, the V gene TRBV2; D gene unclear. The germline gives CDR1 SNHLY, CDR2 FYNNEI. This CDR3 is built from 16 residues. The ends were cut back, 3 bases at V and 5 bases at J, with 18 bases in the middle. This CDR3 is CASSEFETLVVDTQYF. The DNA for the CDR3 is TGTGCCAGCAGTGAGTTTGAAACGTTGGTCGTAGATACGCAGTATTTT.

In its sample, this clonotype was seen many times. This rearrangement joins TRBV10-3 to TRBJ1-1; no reliable D call. The ends were cut back, 10 bases at V and 1 base at J, with 13 bases in the middle. Germline V lookup: CDR1 ENHRY, CDR2 SYGVKD. This CDR3 is 13 amino acids long. The CDR3 spells CASLPRANTEAFF. The CDR3 region has the DNA TGTGCCAGCCTACCACGAGCGAACACTGAAGCTTTCTTT.